Below are 30 T cell receptor beta chains sequenced from a single sample in a study of OX40 agonist ivuxolimab in advanced cancers. Using immunoSEQ multiplex PCR, the repertoire was profiled, and TCRdb retains in-frame clones only, with some absent. Here the sample spans about 76,000 clones, roughly 85% being singletons. Sequencing used CD4+ or CD8+ T cells sorted from blood, obtained in a trial of the OX40 agonist ivuxolimab. The receptors derive from an adult with an advanced solid tumor such as melanoma, head and neck, liver or kidney cancer.

The chain carries TRBV19 and TRBJ2-1, with D perhaps matching TRBD1 (5 bases). The CDR3 contains 12 residues. The V end lost 2 bases, the J end lost 8 bases, and 7 bases lay between the germline ends. Germline V CDR1 and CDR2: LNHDA, SQIVND (reference sequence). The chain's CDR3 is CASSIFRDEQFF. The CDR3 DNA reads TGTGCCAGTAGTATATTCAGGGATGAGCAGTTCTTC.

The chain joins TRBV5-1 to TRBJ1-2; TRBD1 is a possible D gene (6 bases). Germline V lookup: CDR1 SGHRS, CDR2 YFSETQ. CDR3 length: 14 amino acids. Deletions cut 3 bases from V and 2 bases from J, with 11 bases between. The CDR3 region is CASSWGTTNYGYTF. The DNA for the CDR3 is TGCGCCAGCAGCTGGGGGACAACGAACTATGGCTACACCTTC.

The V gene is TRBV7-8, the J gene TRBJ1-2; no clear D gene. The CDR3 contains 13 residues. V shed 2 bases and J shed 3 bases, with 7 bases lying between them. Germline assignment: CDR1 SGHVS and CDR2 FQNEAQ. The CDR3 loop reads CASSLLPHYGYTF. CDR3 nucleotide sequence: TGTGCCAGCAGCTTATTGCCCCACTATGGCTACACCTTC.

The J gene is TRBJ1-2, the V gene TRBV11-2; TRBD1 agrees at 7 bases. This CDR3 spans 15 amino acids. J lost 8 bases, V lost 1 base, and 10 bases had no gene match. The germline V gene has CDR1 SGHAT and CDR2 FQNNGV. CDR3 region: CASSLVATGFVGYTF. Written as DNA, the CDR3 is TGTGCCAGCAGCTTAGTGGCGACAGGGTTTGTCGGCTACACCTTC.

The chain couples TRBV4-2 to TRBJ1-2; unclear D gene. This CDR3 region has 14 residues. Germline values: CDR1 LGHNA, CDR2 YNFKEQ. V lost 3 bases to trimming and J lost 0 bases, with 8 bases between them. CDR3 protein: CASSHIKTNYGYTF. CDR3 bases: TGTGCCAGCAGCCACATTAAGACTAACTATGGCTACACCTTC.

As regards this clone: The junction departs from germline at one end; a sequencing error may be responsible. The genes are TRBV7-7 and TRBJ2-6; D not certain. The germline V gene has CDR1 SSHAT and CDR2 FNYEAQ (reference sequence). This CDR3 comprises 15 residues. CDR3 region: CASSLINGGANVLTF. The CDR3 DNA follows: TGTGCTAGCAGCCTTATTAATGGGGGGGCCAACGTCCTGACTTTC.

This clone showed up just a few times. The rearrangement uses TRBV18 and TRBJ1-1, with D possibly being TRBD1 (6 bases). The germline CDR1 and CDR2 sequences are KGHSH and LQKENI. V was trimmed by 6 bases and J by 3 bases, leaving 11 bases between them. This CDR3 has 13 amino acids. The DNA of the CDR3 is TGTGCCAGCTCGCAGGGGTCGGACACTGAAGCTTTCTTT. Protein sequence: CASSQGSDTEAFF.

The chain has TRBV9 and TRBJ2-6, with 8 bases identical to TRBD1. After removal of 9 bases from V and 1 base from J, the junction contained 12 bases not matched to a gene. This CDR3 spans 17 amino acids. CDR1 and CDR2 from the germline V gene are SGDLS and YYNGEE. In DNA form, the CDR3 reads TGTGCCACCGGCCGGGGACAGGCGAAATCTGGGGCCAACGTCCTGACTTTC. Translation: CATGRGQAKSGANVLTF.

The rearrangement joins TRBV7-2 to TRBJ1-5; unclear D gene. Germline V gives CDR1 SGHTA, CDR2 FQGNSA. Trimming took 1 base from V and 9 from J, leaving 10 bases between them. CDR3 length: 13 residues. The CDR3 loop is CASSLGTTTPQHF. The CDR3 DNA reads as TGTGCCAGCAGCTTAGGGACGACAACGCCCCAGCATTTT.

This chain connects TRBV7-2 to TRBJ2-5; no reliable D call. Germline loops: CDR1 SGHTA, CDR2 FQGNSA. CDR3 length: 14 residues. Trimming removed 1 base at V and 5 bases at J, with 11 bases between. DNA for the CDR3: TGTGCCAGCAGCTTAGAGGTAGCAGCGGAGACCCAGTACTTC. Its translation: CASSLEVAAETQYF.

The chain's CDR3 is CASSLDRGNSPLHF. The DNA for the CDR3 is TGTGCCAGCTCACTCGACAGGGGGAATTCACCCCTCCACTTT. The chain combines TRBV18 with TRBJ1-6; 9 bases fit TRBD1. The CDR3 is 14 residues long. Germline CDR1 KGHSH, CDR2 LQKENI. The junction had 2 bases not matched to a gene; V was cut back by 4 bases and J by 7 bases.

The chain combines TRBV27 with TRBJ2-2; tentative D call: TRBD2 (5 bases). V was shortened by 10 bases and J by 0 bases, with 12 bases between the two germline ends. The germline CDR1 and CDR2 sequences are MNHEY and SMNVEV (reference sequence). This CDR3 has 14 residues. CDR3 loop: CATKSGTNTGELFF. The CDR3 DNA follows: TGTGCCACTAAATCCGGGACGAACACCGGGGAGCTGTTTTTT.

V is TRBV5-4 and J is TRBJ2-2; 14 bases match TRBD2. The CDR3 covers 16 residues. CDR1 SGHNT and CDR2 YYREEE come from the germline V gene (reference sequence). Unmatched junction bases numbered 2, after V lost 4 bases and J lost 3 bases. CDR3 region: CASSPGLAGDTGELFF. CDR3 bases: TGTGCCAGCAGCCCGGGACTAGCGGGGGACACCGGGGAGCTGTTTTTT.

The chain combines TRBV2 with TRBJ2-5; possibly TRBD2 for D (7 bases). CDR1 and CDR2 (germline): SNHLY, FYNNEI. The CDR3 covers 15 residues. Trimming took 8 bases from V and 1 from J, leaving 17 bases between them. The CDR3, as DNA: TGTGCCAGCGGTCTTGGGGGGGCGGCCCAAGAGACCCAGTACTTC. It codes for CASGLGGAAQETQYF.

V is TRBV7-9 and J is TRBJ1-1; 11 positions agree with TRBD1. The CDR3 contains 14 residues. V lost 4 bases, J lost 5 bases, and 3 bases stayed unmatched. Germline assignment: CDR1 SEHNR and CDR2 FQNEAQ (reference sequence). CDR3 in DNA: TGTGCCAGCAGCTCGGGACAGGGGGTAACTGAAGCTTTCTTT. Translated, it gives CASSSGQGVTEAFF.

The chain couples TRBV6-5 to TRBJ1-6; 8 bases map to TRBD1. The length of the CDR3 is 16 residues. CDR1 and CDR2 (germline): MNHEY, SVGAGI. J lost 4 bases, V lost 2 bases, and 4 bases had no gene match. The CDR3 sequence is CASSYRTGKYNSPLHF. The CDR3 DNA follows: TGTGCCAGCAGTTACAGGACAGGGAAATATAATTCACCCCTCCACTTT.

This CDR3 reads CASSGEVGYTF. For the CDR3, the DNA is TGTGCCAGCAGTGGGGAGGTCGGCTACACCTTC. The V gene is TRBV2, the J gene TRBJ1-2; no clear D gene. CDR3 length: 11 amino acids. V dropped 4 bases and J dropped 8 bases, with 8 bases sitting between them. Germline CDR1 reads SNHLY; CDR2 reads FYNNEI.

This clone was seen a handful of times. The CDR3 reads CASSDRGETQYF. The CDR3 DNA sequence: TGTGCCAGTAGTGACAGGGGTGAGACCCAGTACTTC. The gene calls are TRBV19 and TRBJ2-5, with 8 bases fitting TRBD1. CDR3 length: 12 residues. Germline V gives CDR1 LNHDA, CDR2 SQIVND (reference sequence). After removal of 5 bases from V and 5 bases from J, the junction contained 1 base not matched to a gene.

This chain connects TRBV7-9 to TRBJ1-5, with no clear D. This CDR3 is built from 14 residues. Germline lookup yields CDR1 SEHNR and CDR2 FQNEAQ (reference sequence). Trimming left V 1 base short and J 2 bases short, with 6 bases between. CDR3 protein: CASSLERGNQPQHF. The CDR3 DNA sequence: TGTGCCAGCAGCTTAGAGCGAGGCAATCAGCCCCAGCATTTT.

The CDR3 protein is CASSPPPGQPQHF. The CDR3 region has the DNA TGTGCCAGCAGCCCCCCCCCGGGTCAGCCCCAGCATTTT. The chain uses TRBV7-2 and TRBJ1-5; no reliable D call. The CDR3 spans 13 residues. Per the germline V gene, CDR1 is SGHTA and CDR2 is FQGNSA. V dropped 5 bases and J dropped 6 bases, with 11 bases sitting between them.

The V call is TRBV12-5, the J call TRBJ1-1; possible D gene TRBD1, 6 bases. Germline-derived CDR1 and CDR2 are LGHNT and FRNRAP. V dropped 2 bases and J dropped 3 bases, with 10 bases sitting between them. The CDR3 has 14 residues. Here the CDR3 reads CASGLRGGDTEAFF. The CDR3 nucleotides read TGTGCTAGTGGTTTGCGAGGGGGGGACACTGAAGCTTTCTTT.

The chain recombines TRBV11-2 with TRBJ2-5, with D possibly called TRBD1 or TRBD2 (5 bases each). V was cut by 3 bases and J by 5 bases, with 13 bases left in between. The CDR3 has 14 amino acids. Germline V CDR1 and CDR2: SGHAT, FQNNGV. The CDR3: CASSLGVVGETQYF. CDR3 nucleotides: TGTGCCAGCAGCTTGGGGGTCGTCGGGGAGACCCAGTACTTC.

The V and J genes are TRBV30 and TRBJ1-1; 9 bases line up with TRBD1. Germline CDR1 reads GTSNPN; CDR2 reads SVGIG (reference sequence). V was pared by 2 bases and J by 3 bases, with 7 bases of the junction left unmatched. The CDR3 contains 15 residues. Here the CDR3 DNA reads TGTGCCTGGAGTCCACCGGGACAGGGTTACACTGAAGCTTTCTTT. It codes for CAWSPPGQGYTEAFF.

The chain employs TRBV11-2 and TRBJ2-7; TRBD2 agrees at 8 bases. After removal of 0 bases from V and 3 bases from J, the junction contained 4 bases not matched to a gene. The CDR3 has 15 amino acids. Germline CDR1 is SGHAT and CDR2 is FQNNGV. This CDR3 reads CASSLDPGGNYEQYF. CDR3 coding DNA: TGTGCCAGCAGCTTAGATCCGGGGGGGAACTACGAGCAGTACTTC.

The rearrangement uses TRBV6-5 and TRBJ1-6; a weak D match, TRBD1 (6 bases). The germline CDR1 and CDR2 sequences are MNHEY and SVGAGI. The CDR3 runs to 14 residues. Trimming removed 2 bases from V and 6 bases from J, with 8 bases in between. As DNA, the CDR3 is TGTGCCAGCAGTTACACGGACAGTAATTCACCCCTCCACTTT. It is translated as CASSYTDSNSPLHF.

The chain joins TRBV5-4 to TRBJ2-5, with D perhaps matching TRBD1 (6 bases). The germline gives CDR1 SGHNT, CDR2 YYREEE (reference sequence). V gave up 5 bases and J gave up 1 base, with 15 bases separating them. CDR3 length: 15 amino acids. CDR3: CASSSGTPIQETQYF. CDR3 sequence (DNA): TGTGCCAGCAGTTCCGGGACACCGATCCAAGAGACCCAGTACTTC.

This chain joins TRBV7-2 and TRBJ1-3, with D perhaps matching TRBD1 (5 bases). The CDR3 sequence is 15 residues long. Germline-derived CDR1 and CDR2 are SGHTA and FQGNSA. V was trimmed by 5 bases and J by 4 bases, leaving 15 bases between them. The CDR3 coding sequence is TGTGCCAGCAGCCTCCGGGACGGCGGGGGAAACACCATATATTTT. This sequence encodes CASSLRDGGGNTIYF.

J is TRBJ1-6 and V is TRBV5-8; D might be TRBD1 (6 bases). The length of the CDR3 is 15 residues. V was shortened by 4 bases and J by 4 bases, with 12 bases between the two germline ends. The V gene's germline CDR1 is SGHTS and CDR2 YDEGEE. The CDR3 bases are TGTGCCAGCAGCCTGGACAGCCAGTATAATTCACCCCTCCACTTT. It encodes CASSLDSQYNSPLHF.

J is TRBJ2-1 and V is TRBV7-2; 11 nucleotides align to TRBD2. Germline CDR1 reads SGHTA; CDR2 reads FQGNSA. V dropped 1 base and J dropped 7; count of bases not matched to a gene: 6. This CDR3 comprises 16 residues. CDR3 loop: CASSLEGTSGSNEQFF. CDR3 nucleotide sequence: TGTGCCAGCAGCTTAGAAGGGACTAGCGGAAGTAATGAGCAGTTCTTC.

The chain couples TRBV27 to TRBJ2-7; 9 bases fit TRBD2. The CDR3 has 14 amino acids. Germline CDR1 is MNHEY and CDR2 is SMNVEV (reference sequence). V shed 6 bases and J 1 base; nucleotides not matched to a gene: 4. The CDR3 spells CASRISGGSYEQYF. DNA for the CDR3: TGTGCCAGCAGAATTAGCGGGGGATCCTACGAGCAGTACTTC.